Below are 5 T cell receptor beta chains sequenced from a single sample in a study of OX40 agonist ivuxolimab in advanced cancers. This table comes from immunoSEQ multiplex PCR, and its TCRdb copy is limited to in-frame clones, with some not included. Counted here are about 83,000 clones, 84% occurring once; the ten biggest clones make up about 7%. Source: CD4+ or CD8+ T cells sorted from blood, taken in a trial of the OX40 agonist ivuxolimab. All receptors derive from an adult with an advanced solid tumor such as melanoma, head and neck, liver or kidney cancer.

V and J are TRBV6-4 and TRBJ2-7, with a possible D match to TRBD1 (8 bases). Trimming took off 2 bases at V and 1 base at J, with 12 bases between the two ends. CDR3 size: 15 residues. Germline V gene data show CDR1 as MRHNA and CDR2 as SNTAGT. DNA of the CDR3: TGTGCCAGCAGTGACACAGGGGGGGATTCCTACGAGCAGTACTTC. Its protein product is CASSDTGGDSYEQYF.

This chain joins TRBV9 and TRBJ2-3; the D gene is possibly TRBD2 (6 bases). Trimming stripped 5 bases from V and 0 bases from J, with 13 bases between. The CDR3 has 15 amino acids. Germline CDR1 SGDLS, CDR2 YYNGEE. The CDR3 is CASSQFSGSTDTQYF. The DNA for the CDR3 is TGTGCCAGCAGTCAGTTTAGCGGTAGCACAGATACGCAGTATTTT.

Concerning this clone: A junction end diverges from the germline sequence, so it may reflect a read error. The rearrangement uses TRBV12-5 and TRBJ2-7, with D unresolved. This CDR3 has 15 residues. The germline gives CDR1 LGHNT, CDR2 FRNRAP. CDR3 sequence: CASGFKTALSDEQYF. CDR3 sequence (DNA): TGTGCTAGTGGTTTTAAGACTGCCCTCTCCGACGAGCAGTACTTC. The whole variable domain, remainder taken from reference TRBV12-5 and TRBJ2-7, is DARVTQTPRHKVTEMGQEVTMRCQPILGHNTVFWYRQTMMQGLELLAYFRNRAPLDDSGMPKDRFSAEMPDATLATLKIQPSEPRDSAVYFCASGFKTALSDEQYFGPGTRLTVT.

This clone was observed a handful of times. The V call is TRBV5-6, the J call TRBJ2-1; tentative D call: TRBD2 (5 bases). The CDR3 consists of 18 residues. CDR1 and CDR2 from the germline V gene are SGHDT and YYEEEE. Trimming stripped 1 base from V and 0 bases from J, with 17 bases between. The DNA of the CDR3 is TGTGCCAGCAGCTTGCCTACCCAGGAGGCGGACTCCTACAATGAGCAGTTCTTC. It translates to CASSLPTQEADSYNEQFF.

The chain recombines TRBV5-8 with TRBJ1-2; possibly TRBD1 for D (5 bases). This CDR3 has 17 residues. The germline V gene has CDR1 SGHTS and CDR2 YDEGEE. V lost 0 bases and J lost 1, with 16 bases in between. The CDR3 bases are TGTGCCAGCAGCTTGGCCCCGGATGGGACTCTTAACTATGGCTACACCTTC. This translates into CASSLAPDGTLNYGYTF.